This T cell receptor (beta chain) is drawn from a study of blood T cell repertoires in COVID-19. Study-wide context: Italy, Spain and the United States were the sources of the convalescent and acute COVID-19 samples. In each case, the material was cDNA or gDNA derived from T cells, B-cell-depleted T cells, or PBMCs.

TCRdb's copy holds only in-frame clones and misses some; the assay was immunoSEQ multiplex PCR. In the table there are some 150,000 clones, 75% to 90% of which are singletons. The sequenced sample was peripheral blood. The clonotype was recovered from a human donor in a cohort sampled during active COVID-19.

The CDR3 here is CASSSGSVYTF. In nucleotides, the CDR3 is TGTGCCAGCAGCTCGGGATCGGTCTACACCTTC. The rearrangement links TRBV7-9 to TRBJ1-2, with D uncertain. Trimming cost V 4 bases and J 10 bases, with 10 bases left between them. In germline, CDR1 is SEHNR, CDR2 FQNEAQ (reference sequence). The CDR3 spans 11 residues.